Presented here are 23 T cell receptor beta chains from one specimen sequenced in a study of blood T cell repertoires in COVID-19. Clones were read by immunoSEQ multiplex PCR, and TCRdb kept only the in-frame ones, dropping some. The data show around 46,000 clones, with roughly four fifths seen just once and roughly 7% held by the top ten. The sample taken for sequencing was peripheral blood. The receptors come from a middle-aged man with acute or convalescent COVID-19.

This sequence joins TRBV7-2 and TRBJ1-2, with 7 bases identical to TRBD1. The V and J ends lost 6 bases and 1 base, in that order; junction bases with no gene match: 8. CDR3 length: 15 residues. Germline V gives CDR1 SGHTA, CDR2 FQGNSA. CDR3 region: CASSSQGVGNYGYTF. In nucleotides, the CDR3 is TGTGCCAGCAGTTCTCAGGGGGTGGGTAACTATGGCTACACCTTC.

The chain carries TRBV6-5 and TRBJ2-3, with 10 bases fitting TRBD2. CDR1 MNHEY and CDR2 SVGAGI come from the germline V gene. V lost 5 bases, J lost 2 bases, and 4 bases stayed unmatched. The CDR3 contains 15 residues. The CDR3 bases are TGTGCCAGCAGTCCCCTAGCGGGGGTCACAGATACGCAGTATTTT. Translation: CASSPLAGVTDTQYF.

The V and J genes are TRBV7-9 and TRBJ2-3, with TRBD2 matching over 9 bases. The CDR3 length is 15 residues. The ends lost 1 base at V and 3 bases at J; junction bases unmatched: 2. Germline lookup yields CDR1 SEHNR and CDR2 FQNEAQ (reference sequence). The CDR3 DNA reads TGTGCCAGCAGCTTAGAAAGCGGGAGGACAGATACGCAGTATTTT. Protein product: CASSLESGRTDTQYF.

V usage is TRBV2 and J usage is TRBJ2-7, with TRBD2 identical over 7 bases. Losses at the gene ends were 7 bases for V and 0 bases for J; bases not matched to a gene: 6. This CDR3 comprises 14 residues. Germline V gene lookup returns CDR1 SNHLY and CDR2 FYNNEI. The CDR3 DNA reads as TGTGCCAGCACGGGGGGAGTTAGCTCCTACGAGCAGTACTTC. It is translated as CASTGGVSSYEQYF.

The chain uses TRBV3-1 (or the pseudogene TRBV3-2) and TRBJ2-7, with D perhaps TRBD2 (5 bases). The CDR3 contains 12 residues. The germline V and J ends were trimmed by 4 bases and 7 bases, with 11 bases remaining between them. Germline V gene data show CDR1 as LGHDT and CDR2 as YNNKEL (reference sequence). CDR3 region: CASSLSRREQYF. For the CDR3, the DNA is TGTGCCAGCAGCCTATCTCGGAGGGAGCAGTACTTC.

This clone was found a few times. The chain uses TRBV24-1 and TRBJ2-7; D may be TRBD2 (5 bases). This CDR3 has 15 residues. CDR1 KGHDR and CDR2 SFDVKD come from the germline V gene. Trimming removed 3 bases at V and 3 bases at J, with 14 bases between. Here the CDR3 reads CATSDPRTGFYEQYF. The CDR3 nucleotides are TGTGCCACCAGTGATCCCCGGACTGGATTCTACGAGCAGTACTTC.

The rearrangement uses TRBV27 and TRBJ1-2; D may be TRBD1 (6 bases). Trimming shortened V by 5 bases and J by 0 bases, and 13 bases separated the two germline ends. The CDR3 runs 15 residues. From germline, CDR1 is MNHEY and CDR2 SMNVEV (reference sequence). CDR3 in DNA: TGTGCCAGCAGTCTTACTAGGGGGACTAACTATGGCTACACCTTC. Translated: CASSLTRGTNYGYTF.

The chain employs TRBV29-1 and TRBJ1-1; 11 positions match TRBD1. CDR1 SQVTM and CDR2 ANQGSEA come from the germline V gene. The CDR3 is made up of 16 amino acids. Trimming cost V 3 bases and J 2 bases; bases outside gene matches: 8. The CDR3 loop reads CSVDEWDRGYNTEAFF. CDR3 bases: TGCAGCGTTGATGAGTGGGACAGGGGGTACAACACTGAAGCTTTCTTT.

This CDR3 reads CASSRGGTEYEQYF. For the CDR3, the DNA is TGCGCCAGCAGCCGGGGGGGAACTGAATACGAGCAGTACTTC. The chain couples TRBV5-1 to TRBJ2-7; TRBD2 agrees at 8 bases. The length of the CDR3 is 14 residues. Germline CDR1 and CDR2: SGHRS and YFSETQ. V lost 4 bases to trimming and J lost 4 bases; unmatched junction nucleotides: 7.

V is TRBV7-2 and J is TRBJ1-2, with no clear D. Trimming pared 0 bases from V and 8 bases from J, leaving 10 bases between. The CDR3 has 13 amino acids. The germline CDR1 and CDR2 sequences are SGHTA and FQGNSA. CDR3 residues: CASSLAVALGYTF. DNA of the CDR3: TGTGCCAGCAGCTTAGCCGTAGCCTTGGGCTACACCTTC.

V is TRBV30 and J is TRBJ2-6; D is possibly TRBD1 (5 bases). The V gene's germline CDR1 is GTSNPN and CDR2 SVGIG (reference sequence). The CDR3 is 14 amino acids. Trimming removed 2 bases at V and 2 bases at J, with 7 bases between. The CDR3: CAWSIRAGANVLTF. The CDR3 DNA is TGTGCCTGGAGTATCAGGGCTGGGGCCAACGTCCTGACTTTC.

V and J are TRBV24-1 and TRBJ2-5, with TRBD2 as a possible D gene (7 bases). V was cut by 6 bases and J by 5 bases, with 21 bases left in between. From germline, CDR1 is KGHDR and CDR2 SFDVKD. The CDR3 contains 16 residues. The CDR3 spells CATSPSFPGGGETQYF. The CDR3, as DNA: TGTGCCACCAGTCCCTCTTTTCCGGGGGGCGGGGAGACCCAGTACTTC.

Details on this clone: Other DNA sequences in this sample translate to the same CDR3. The chain uses TRBV7-2 and TRBJ1-1, with D possibly being TRBD1 (6 bases). Germline values: CDR1 SGHTA, CDR2 FQGNSA. This CDR3 contains 13 residues. V lost 3 bases to trimming and J lost 1 base, with 6 bases between them. The chain's CDR3 is CASSLDRNTEAFF. The CDR3 DNA reads as TGTGCCAGCAGCTTGGACAGGAACACTGAAGCTTTCTTT. Supplemented by reference TRBV7-2 and TRBJ1-1, the full variable domain reads GAGVSQSPSNKVTEKGKDVELRCDPISGHTALYWYRQSLGQGLEFLIYFQGNSAPDKSGLPSDRFSAERTGGSVSTLTIQRTQQEDSAVYLCASSLDRNTEAFFGQGTRLTVV.

The chain links TRBV19 to TRBJ1-5; D ambiguous. Trimming stripped 3 bases from V and 7 bases from J, with 10 bases between. The CDR3 extends over 13 amino acids. The germline V gene encodes CDR1 LNHDA and CDR2 SQIVND (reference sequence). The CDR3 protein is CASSMGGGQPQHF. CDR3 in DNA: TGTGCCAGTAGTATGGGAGGAGGGCAGCCCCAGCATTTT.

The chain links TRBV7-2 to TRBJ1-1, with D hard to call. V lost 5 bases and J lost 4, with 20 bases in between. CDR3 length: 16 amino acids. CDR1 and CDR2 from the germline V gene are SGHTA and FQGNSA. The CDR3 DNA follows: TGTGCCAGCAGCCGGACTTCCCTCGTACACGGCACTGAAGCTTTCTTT. Amino acid sequence: CASSRTSLVHGTEAFF.

This chain links TRBV27 with TRBJ1-6; D is undetermined. CDR3 size: 12 residues. Germline loops: CDR1 MNHEY, CDR2 SMNVEV (reference sequence). V lost 5 bases, J lost 4 bases, and 3 bases lay in between. The chain's CDR3 is CASSLYNSPLHF. The CDR3 DNA reads TGTGCCAGCAGTCTTTATAATTCACCCCTCCACTTT.

The chain combines TRBV5-5 with TRBJ2-2, with 7 bases matching TRBD1. The CDR3 runs 16 residues. Germline CDR1 reads SGHKS; CDR2 reads YYEKEE (reference sequence). V dropped 4 bases and J dropped 2; count of bases not matched to a gene: 8. The CDR3 bases are TGTGCCAGCAGCCCCATGGGGACAGTAAACACCGGGGAGCTGTTTTTT. It specifies CASSPMGTVNTGELFF.

The V call is TRBV28, the J call TRBJ2-1; D is ambiguous. V lost 5 bases, J lost 5 bases, and 7 bases lay in between. The CDR3 consists of 12 residues. Per the germline V gene, CDR1 is MDHEN and CDR2 is SYDVKM. This chain's CDR3 is CASSGLHNEQFF. CDR3 sequence (DNA): TGTGCCAGCAGTGGGCTACACAATGAGCAGTTCTTC.

Only a few counts were recorded for this clone. The V and J genes are TRBV18 and TRBJ1-5, with D unresolved. Germline V gene data show CDR1 as KGHSH and CDR2 as LQKENI. The V end was cut by 6 bases, the J end by 4 bases, with 10 bases between. The length of the CDR3 is 13 residues. CDR3 residues: CASSPTQNQPQHF. The CDR3 DNA is TGTGCCAGCTCCCCGACTCAAAATCAGCCCCAGCATTTT.

The chain's CDR3 is CASSLGGLLGARETQYF. CDR3 DNA: TGTGCCAGCAGCTTGGGAGGTTTATTGGGGGCCCGGGAGACCCAGTACTTC. The genes are TRBV5-5 and TRBJ2-5; D possibly corresponds to TRBD1 (6 bases). Trimming took 0 bases from V and 5 from J, leaving 20 bases between them. Germline V gene sequence: CDR1 SGHKS, CDR2 YYEKEE (reference sequence). The CDR3 length is 17 residues.

The gene calls are TRBV11-2 and TRBJ1-1; a weak D match, TRBD1 (5 bases). CDR3 length: 15 amino acids. CDR1 and CDR2 from the germline V gene are SGHAT and FQNNGV. With 5 bases removed from V and 4 bases from J, the gap between germline ends came to 17 bases. CDR3 residues: CASSRPSGGVTEAFF. The DNA for the CDR3 is TGTGCCAGCAGCCGCCCCAGCGGGGGGGTCACTGAAGCTTTCTTT. Full variable domain (rest looked up from reference TRBV11-2 and TRBJ1-1): EAGVAQSPRYKIIEKRQSVAFWCNPISGHATLYWYQQILGQGPKLLIQFQNNGVVDDSQLPKDRFSAERLKGVDSTLKIQPAKLEDSAVYLCASSRPSGGVTEAFFGQGTRLTVV.

The chain couples TRBV6-5 to TRBJ1-1; D is ambiguous. This CDR3 region has 14 residues. Per germline, CDR1 MNHEY and CDR2 SVGAGI. The V and J ends lost 5 bases and 5 bases respectively, with 15 bases between them. CDR3 sequence reads: CASSTGLGGTEAFF. In DNA, the CDR3 is TGTGCCAGCAGTACGGGTCTGGGAGGTACTGAAGCTTTCTTT.

V gene TRBV3-1 (or the pseudogene TRBV3-2) combines with J gene TRBJ2-6; D call uncertain. Germline values: CDR1 LGHDT, CDR2 YNNKEL (reference sequence). The germline V and J ends were trimmed by 4 bases and 3 bases, with 4 bases remaining between them. The CDR3 spans 13 residues. The CDR3 is CASSRNGANVLTF. The CDR3 DNA sequence: TGTGCCAGCAGCCGTAATGGGGCCAACGTCCTGACTTTC.